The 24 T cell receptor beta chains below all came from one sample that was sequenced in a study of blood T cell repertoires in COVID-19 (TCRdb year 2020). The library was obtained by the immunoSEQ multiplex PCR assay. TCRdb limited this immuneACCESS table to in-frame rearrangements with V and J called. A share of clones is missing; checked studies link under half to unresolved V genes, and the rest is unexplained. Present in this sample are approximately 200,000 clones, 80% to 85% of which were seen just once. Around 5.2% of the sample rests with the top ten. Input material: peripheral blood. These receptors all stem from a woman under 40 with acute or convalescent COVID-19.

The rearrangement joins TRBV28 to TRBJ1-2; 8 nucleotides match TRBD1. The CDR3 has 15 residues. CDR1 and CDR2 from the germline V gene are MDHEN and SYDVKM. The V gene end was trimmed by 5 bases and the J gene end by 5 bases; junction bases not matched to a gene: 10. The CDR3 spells CASSKGGQAVYGYTF. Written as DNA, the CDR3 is TGTGCCAGCAGTAAAGGGGGACAGGCAGTATATGGCTACACCTTC.

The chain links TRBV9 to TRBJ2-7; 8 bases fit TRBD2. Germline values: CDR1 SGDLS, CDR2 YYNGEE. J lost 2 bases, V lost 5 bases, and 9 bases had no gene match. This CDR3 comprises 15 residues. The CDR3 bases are TGTGCCAGCAGTTCTGCGGGGGGCCCGACCTACGAGCAGTACTTC. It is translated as CASSSAGGPTYEQYF.

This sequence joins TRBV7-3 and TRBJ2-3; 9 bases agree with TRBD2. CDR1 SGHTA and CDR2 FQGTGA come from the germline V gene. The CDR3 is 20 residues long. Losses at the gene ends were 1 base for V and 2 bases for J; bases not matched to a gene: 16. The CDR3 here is CASSLIGSPIRLAATDTQYF. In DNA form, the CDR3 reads TGTGCCAGCAGCTTAATTGGCTCCCCAATTCGACTAGCGGCCACAGATACGCAGTATTTT.

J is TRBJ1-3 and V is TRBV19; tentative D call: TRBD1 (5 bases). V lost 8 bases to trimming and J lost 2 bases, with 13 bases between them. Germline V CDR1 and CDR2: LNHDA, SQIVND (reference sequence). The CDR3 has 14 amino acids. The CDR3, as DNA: TGTGCCAGTTCCCAGGGAGGTACTGGAAACACCATATATTTT. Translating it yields CASSQGGTGNTIYF.

CDR3 protein: CASRGGASTDTQYF. The CDR3 nucleotides are TGTGCCAGTAGGGGGGGGGCCAGCACAGATACGCAGTATTTT. The gene calls are TRBV19 and TRBJ2-3; D perhaps matches TRBD2 (7 bases). Germline loops: CDR1 LNHDA, CDR2 SQIVND (reference sequence). Between the trimmed V and J ends, which lost 6 bases and 0 bases, there was a span of 10 bases. The CDR3 contains 14 residues. The full variable domain, with the rest looked up from reference TRBV19 and TRBJ2-3, is DGGITQSPKYLFRKEGQNVTLSCEQNLNHDAMYWYRQDPGQGLRLIYYSQIVNDFQKGDIAEGYSVSREKKESFPLTVTSAQKNPTAFYLCASRGGASTDTQYFGPGTRLTVL.

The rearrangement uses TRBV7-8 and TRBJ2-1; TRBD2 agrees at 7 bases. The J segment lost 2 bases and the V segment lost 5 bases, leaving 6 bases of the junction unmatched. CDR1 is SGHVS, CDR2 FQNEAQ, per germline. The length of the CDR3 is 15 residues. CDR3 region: CASSEVSGPYNEQFF. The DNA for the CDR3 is TGTGCCAGCAGCGAAGTTAGCGGGCCCTACAATGAGCAGTTCTTC. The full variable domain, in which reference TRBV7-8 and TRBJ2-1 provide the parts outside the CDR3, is GAGVSQSPRYKVAKRGQDVALRCDPISGHVSLFWYQQALGQGPEFLTYFQNEAQLDKSGLPSDRFFAERPEGSVSTLKIQRTQQEDSAVYLCASSEVSGPYNEQFFGPGTRLTVL.

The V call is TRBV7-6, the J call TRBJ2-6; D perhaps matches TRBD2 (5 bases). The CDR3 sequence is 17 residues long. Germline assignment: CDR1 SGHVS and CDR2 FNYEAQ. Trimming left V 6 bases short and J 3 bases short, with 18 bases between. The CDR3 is CASRSSGRGRGANVLTF. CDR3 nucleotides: TGTGCCAGCAGATCAAGTGGGAGAGGGCGTGGGGCCAACGTCCTGACTTTC.

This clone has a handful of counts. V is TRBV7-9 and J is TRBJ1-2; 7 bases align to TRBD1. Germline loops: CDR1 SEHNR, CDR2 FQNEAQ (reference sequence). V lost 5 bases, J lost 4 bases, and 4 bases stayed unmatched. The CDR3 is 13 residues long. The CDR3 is CASSTGDVYGYTF. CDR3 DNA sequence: TGTGCCAGCAGCACAGGGGACGTCTATGGCTACACCTTC.

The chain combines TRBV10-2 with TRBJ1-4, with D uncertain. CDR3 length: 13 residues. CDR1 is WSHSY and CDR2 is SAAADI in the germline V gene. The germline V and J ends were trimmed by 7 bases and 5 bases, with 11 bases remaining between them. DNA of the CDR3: TGCGCCAGCAAGGAGGCGGGGAATGAAAAACTGTTTTTT. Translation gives CASKEAGNEKLFF.

CDR3 region: CATSRPGQPPGNQPQHF. The CDR3 nucleotides are TGTGCCACCAGCAGGCCGGGACAGCCACCGGGCAATCAGCCCCAGCATTTT. The chain is built from TRBV15 and TRBJ1-5, with 7 bases identical to TRBD1. The CDR3 consists of 17 residues. V was pared by 3 bases and J by 2 bases, with 10 bases of the junction left unmatched. Per germline, CDR1 LNHNV and CDR2 YYDKDF (reference sequence).

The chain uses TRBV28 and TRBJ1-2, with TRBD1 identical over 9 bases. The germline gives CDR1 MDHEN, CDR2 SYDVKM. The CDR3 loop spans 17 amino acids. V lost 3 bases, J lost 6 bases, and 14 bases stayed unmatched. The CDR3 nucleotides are TGTGCCAGCAGTTTCCGCGGGACAGGGTCGTCCAGGAATGGCTACACCTTC. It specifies CASSFRGTGSSRNGYTF.

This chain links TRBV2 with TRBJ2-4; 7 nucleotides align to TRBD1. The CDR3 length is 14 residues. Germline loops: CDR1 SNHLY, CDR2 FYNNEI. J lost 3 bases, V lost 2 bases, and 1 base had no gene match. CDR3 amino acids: CASSETGVKNIQYF. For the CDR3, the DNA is TGTGCCAGCAGTGAAACAGGGGTCAAAAACATTCAGTACTTC.

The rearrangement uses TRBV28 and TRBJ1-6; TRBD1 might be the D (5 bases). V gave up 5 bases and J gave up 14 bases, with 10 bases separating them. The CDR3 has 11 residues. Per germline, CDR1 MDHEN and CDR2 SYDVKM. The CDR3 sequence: CASSHRFALHF. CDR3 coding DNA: TGTGCCAGCAGTCACAGGTTCGCCCTCCACTTT.

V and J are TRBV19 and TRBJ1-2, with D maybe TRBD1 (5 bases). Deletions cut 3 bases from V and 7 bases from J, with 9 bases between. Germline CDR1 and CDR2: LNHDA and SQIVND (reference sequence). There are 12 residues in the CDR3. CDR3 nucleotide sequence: TGTGCCAGTAGTATTGGGGCGCGTGGCTACACCTTC. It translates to CASSIGARGYTF.

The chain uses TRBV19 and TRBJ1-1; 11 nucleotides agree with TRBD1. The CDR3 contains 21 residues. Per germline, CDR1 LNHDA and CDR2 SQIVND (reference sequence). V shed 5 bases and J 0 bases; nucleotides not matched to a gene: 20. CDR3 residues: CASSRYFRTGGARRMNTEAFF. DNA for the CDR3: TGTGCCAGTAGTCGGTACTTCAGGACAGGGGGCGCGAGGAGGATGAACACTGAAGCTTTCTTT.

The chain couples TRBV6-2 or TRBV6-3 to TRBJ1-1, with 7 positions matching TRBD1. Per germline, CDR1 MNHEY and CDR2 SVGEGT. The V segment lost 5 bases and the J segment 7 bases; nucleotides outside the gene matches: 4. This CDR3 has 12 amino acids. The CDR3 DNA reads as TGTGCCAGCAGTCGGACAGGTCTTGAAGCTTTCTTT. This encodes CASSRTGLEAFF.

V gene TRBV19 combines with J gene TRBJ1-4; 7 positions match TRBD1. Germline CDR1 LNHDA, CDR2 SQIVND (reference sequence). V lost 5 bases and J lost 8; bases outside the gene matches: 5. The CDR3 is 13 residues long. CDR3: CASSVQGEEKLFF. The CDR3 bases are TGTGCCAGTAGTGTTCAGGGGGAGGAAAAACTGTTTTTT.

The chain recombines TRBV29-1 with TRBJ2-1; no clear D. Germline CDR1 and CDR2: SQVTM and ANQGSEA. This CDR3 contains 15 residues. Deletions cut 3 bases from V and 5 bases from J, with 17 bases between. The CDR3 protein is CSVDGFDDSNNEQFF. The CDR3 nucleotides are TGCAGCGTTGACGGATTTGACGACTCGAACAATGAGCAGTTCTTC.

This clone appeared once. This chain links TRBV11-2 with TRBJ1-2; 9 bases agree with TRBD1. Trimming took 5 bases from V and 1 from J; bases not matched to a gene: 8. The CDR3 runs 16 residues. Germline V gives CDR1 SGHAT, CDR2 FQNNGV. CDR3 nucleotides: TGTGCCAGCAGCCCGTTCCGGGACAGGGTTAACTATGGCTACACCTTC. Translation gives CASSPFRDRVNYGYTF. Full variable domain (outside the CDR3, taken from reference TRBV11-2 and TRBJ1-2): EAGVAQSPRYKIIEKRQSVAFWCNPISGHATLYWYQQILGQGPKLLIQFQNNGVVDDSQLPKDRFSAERLKGVDSTLKIQPAKLEDSAVYLCASSPFRDRVNYGYTFGSGTRLTVV.

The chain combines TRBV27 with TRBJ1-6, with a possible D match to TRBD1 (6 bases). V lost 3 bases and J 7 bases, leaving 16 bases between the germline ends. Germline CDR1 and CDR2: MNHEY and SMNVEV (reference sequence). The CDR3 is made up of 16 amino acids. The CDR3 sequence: CASSFGGGGVNSPLHF. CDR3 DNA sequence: TGTGCCAGCAGTTTTGGGGGCGGGGGGGTCAATTCACCCCTCCACTTT.

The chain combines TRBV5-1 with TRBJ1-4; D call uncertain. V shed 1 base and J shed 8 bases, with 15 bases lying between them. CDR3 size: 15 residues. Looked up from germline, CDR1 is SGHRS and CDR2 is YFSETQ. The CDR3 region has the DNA TGCGCCAGCAGCTTGCTACCCGGTCCAGCGGAAAAACTGTTTTTT. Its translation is CASSLLPGPAEKLFF. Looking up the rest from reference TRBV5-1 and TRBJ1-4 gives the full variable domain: KAGVTQTPRYLIKTRGQQVTLSCSPISGHRSVSWYQQTPGQGLQFLFEYFSETQRNKGNFPGRFSGRQFSNSRSEMNVSTLELGDSALYLCASSLLPGPAEKLFFGSGTQLSVL.

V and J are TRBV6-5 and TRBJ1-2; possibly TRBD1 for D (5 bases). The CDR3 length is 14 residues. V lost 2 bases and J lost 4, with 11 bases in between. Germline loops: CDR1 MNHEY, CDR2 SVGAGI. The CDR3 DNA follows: TGTGCCAGCAGTTACGGTCAGGGACTCTATGGCTACACCTTC. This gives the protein CASSYGQGLYGYTF.

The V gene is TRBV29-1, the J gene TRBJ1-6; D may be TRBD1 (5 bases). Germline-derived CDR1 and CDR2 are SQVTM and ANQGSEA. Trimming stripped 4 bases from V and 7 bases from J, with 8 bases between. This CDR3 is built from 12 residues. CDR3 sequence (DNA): TGCAGCGTTGGGGGGGAGAATTCACCCCTCCACTTT. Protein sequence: CSVGGENSPLHF.

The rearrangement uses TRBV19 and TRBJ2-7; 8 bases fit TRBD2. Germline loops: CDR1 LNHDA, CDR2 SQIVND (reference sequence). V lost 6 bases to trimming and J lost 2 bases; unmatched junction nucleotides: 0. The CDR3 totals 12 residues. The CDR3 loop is CASSGGAYEQYF. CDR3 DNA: TGTGCCAGTAGCGGGGGGGCCTACGAGCAGTACTTC.